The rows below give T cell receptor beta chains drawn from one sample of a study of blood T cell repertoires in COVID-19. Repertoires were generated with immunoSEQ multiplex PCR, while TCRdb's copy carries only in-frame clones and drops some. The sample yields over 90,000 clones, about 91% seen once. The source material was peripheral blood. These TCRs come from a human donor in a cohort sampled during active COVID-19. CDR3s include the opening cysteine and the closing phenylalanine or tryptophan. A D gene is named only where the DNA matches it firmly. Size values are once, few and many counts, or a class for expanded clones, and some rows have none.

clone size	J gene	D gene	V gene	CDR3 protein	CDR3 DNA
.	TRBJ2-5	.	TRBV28	CASTGQETQYF	TGTGCCAGCACAGGACAAGAGACCCAGTACTTC
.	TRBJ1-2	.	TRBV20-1	CSASTRGTNYGYTF	TGCAGTGCTAGTACCCGGGGAACTAACTATGGCTACACCTTC
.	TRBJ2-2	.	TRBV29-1	CSVSQLTNTGELFF	TGCAGCGTCTCTCAACTGACGAACACCGGGGAGCTGTTTTTT
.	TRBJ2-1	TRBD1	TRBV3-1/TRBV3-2	CASSQQGTASYNEQFF	TGTGCCAGCAGCCAACAAGGGACAGCCAGCTACAATGAGCAGTTCTTC
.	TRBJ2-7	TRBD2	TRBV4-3	CASSQELLAGVREQYF	TGCGCCAGCAGCCAAGAGCTCCTAGCGGGAGTGAGGGAGCAGTACTTC
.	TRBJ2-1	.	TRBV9	CASSVGLTYNEQFF	TGTGCCAGCAGCGTGGGACTTACGTACAATGAGCAGTTCTTC
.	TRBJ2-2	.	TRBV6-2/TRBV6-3	CASSYFNSHNGELFF	TGTGCCAGCAGTTACTTTAATAGCCACAACGGGGAGCTGTTTTTT
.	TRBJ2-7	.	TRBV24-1	CATSDLQTRRNSYEQYF	TGTGCCACCAGTGATTTGCAGACCCGGAGGAACTCCTACGAGCAGTACTTC
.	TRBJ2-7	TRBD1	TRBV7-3	CASSHIPGQGRNEQYF	TGTGCCAGCAGTCATATTCCTGGACAGGGGAGGAACGAGCAGTACTTC
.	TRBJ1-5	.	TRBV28	CASSFRNLGRGEWRNQPQHF	TGTGCCAGCAGTTTTAGAAATCTGGGCAGGGGAGAGTGGCGCAATCAGCCCCAGCATTTT
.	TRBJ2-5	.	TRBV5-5	CASSLLILAVGQETQYF	TGTGCCAGCAGCTTGTTGATCTTAGCGGTGGGGCAAGAGACCCAGTACTTC
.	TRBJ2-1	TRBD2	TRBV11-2	CASSSWTSGAYNEQFF	TGTGCCAGCAGCTCGTGGACTAGCGGGGCCTACAATGAGCAGTTCTTC
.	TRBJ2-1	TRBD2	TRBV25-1	CASSDPTSGGPYNEQFF	TGTGCCAGCAGTGACCCAACTAGCGGGGGTCCCTACAATGAGCAGTTCTTC
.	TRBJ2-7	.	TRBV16	CASSQYTAGREQYF	TGTGCCAGCAGCCAATACACGGCAGGGCGCGAGCAGTACTTC
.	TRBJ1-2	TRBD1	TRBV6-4	CASSDTRGNYGYTF	TGTGCCAGCAGTGACACCAGGGGGAACTATGGCTACACCTTC
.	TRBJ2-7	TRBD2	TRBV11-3	CASSLGGGLAVKQYF	TGTGCCAGCAGCCTAGGGGGTGGACTAGCGGTAAAGCAGTACTTC
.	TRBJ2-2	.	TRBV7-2	CASSLRRAGTGELFF	TGTGCCAGCAGCTTAAGGCGGGCGGGAACCGGGGAGCTGTTTTTT
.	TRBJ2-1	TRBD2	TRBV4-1	CASSQVRGGGGTYNEQFF	TGCGCCAGCAGCCAAGTGCGGGGCGGGGGGGGAACCTACAATGAGCAGTTCTTC
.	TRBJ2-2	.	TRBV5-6	CASSLTQLYTGELFF	TGTGCCAGCAGCTTGACACAGCTCTACACCGGGGAGCTGTTTTTT
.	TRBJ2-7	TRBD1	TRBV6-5	CASRPGGQVIYEQYF	TGTGCCAGCAGGCCAGGGGGACAGGTGATCTACGAGCAGTACTTC
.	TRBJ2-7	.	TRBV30	CAWQWGRANYEQYF	TGTGCCTGGCAGTGGGGCAGAGCTAACTACGAGCAGTACTTC
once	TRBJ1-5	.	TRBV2	CASREDQGHQPQHF	TGTGCCAGCAGGGAAGACCAGGGTCATCAGCCCCAGCATTTT
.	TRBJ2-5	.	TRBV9	CASSATSRHLETQYF	TGTGCCAGCAGCGCGACTAGTCGTCATTTGGAGACCCAGTACTTC
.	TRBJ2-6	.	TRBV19	CASNRFSGANVLTF	TGTGCCAGTAACCGGTTTTCTGGGGCCAACGTCCTGACTTTC
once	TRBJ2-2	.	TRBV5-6	CASSFGFRVNTGELFF	TGTGCCAGCAGCTTCGGGTTCAGGGTCAACACCGGGGAGCTGTTTTTT
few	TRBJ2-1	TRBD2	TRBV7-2	CASSSQGTSLLNEQFF	TGTGCCAGCAGCTCCCAGGGGACTAGCCTGCTCAATGAGCAGTTCTTC
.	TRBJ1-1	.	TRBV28	CASTSVGGASTEAFF	TGTGCCAGCACCTCGGTGGGGGGGGCCAGCACTGAAGCTTTCTTT
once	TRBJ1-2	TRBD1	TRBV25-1	CASSEGTGLYGYTF	TGTGCCAGCAGTGAAGGGACAGGCTTATATGGCTACACCTTC
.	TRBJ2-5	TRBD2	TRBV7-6	CASSLEGPGGGKTQYF	TGTGCCAGCAGCTTAGAGGGCCCCGGGGGGGGAAAGACCCAGTACTTC
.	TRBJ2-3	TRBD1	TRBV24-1	CATSTWTGSTDTQYF	TGTGCCACCAGTACCTGGACAGGGAGCACAGATACGCAGTATTTT
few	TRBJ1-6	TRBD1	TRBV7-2	CASSRKGTGESPLHF	TGTGCCAGCAGCCGCAAGGGGACAGGGGAGTCACCCCTCCACTTT
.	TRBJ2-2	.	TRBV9	CASSVGESNTGELFF	TGTGCCAGCAGCGTAGGAGAGTCAAACACCGGGGAGCTGTTTTTT
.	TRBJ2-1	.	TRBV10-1	CASSESLTPGLEQFF	TGCGCCAGCAGTGAGTCCCTAACACCGGGTCTTGAGCAGTTCTTC
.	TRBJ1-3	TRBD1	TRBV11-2	CASSSRPNVRDRTNTIYF	TGTGCCAGCAGCTCTCGTCCGAACGTTCGGGACAGGACAAACACCATATATTTT
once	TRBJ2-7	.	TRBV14	CASSSSRAYEQYF	TGTGCCAGCAGTAGCAGCCGGGCCTACGAGCAGTACTTC
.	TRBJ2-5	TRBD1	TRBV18	CASSPRGQGQETQYF	TGTGCCAGCTCACCACGGGGACAGGGCCAAGAGACCCAGTACTTC
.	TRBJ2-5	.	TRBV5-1	CASSDGLGYQETQYF	TGCGCCAGCAGCGACGGACTCGGGTACCAAGAGACCCAGTACTTC
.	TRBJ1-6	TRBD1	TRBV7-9	CASSPGQGNLPLHF	TGTGCCAGCAGCCCGGGACAGGGGAATCTACCCCTCCACTTT
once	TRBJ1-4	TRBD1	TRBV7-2	CASSPTGQRTNEKLFF	TGTGCCAGCAGCCCGACAGGGCAGCGAACGAATGAAAAACTGTTTTTT
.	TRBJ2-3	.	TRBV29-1	CSVGGAADTQYF	TGCAGCGTTGGCGGGGCGGCAGATACGCAGTATTTT
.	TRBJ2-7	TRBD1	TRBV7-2	CASSHGTGNSYEQYF	TGTGCCAGCAGCCACGGGACAGGGAATTCCTACGAGCAGTACTTC
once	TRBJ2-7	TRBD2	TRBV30	CAGRTSGYEQYF	TGTGCCGGACGGACTAGCGGGTACGAGCAGTACTTC
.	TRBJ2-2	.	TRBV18	CASSPSGNTGELFF	TGTGCCAGCTCACCTTCGGGGAACACCGGGGAGCTGTTTTTT
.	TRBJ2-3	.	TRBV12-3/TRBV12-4	CASSLRTDTQYF	TGTGCCAGCAGTTTACGTACAGATACGCAGTATTTT
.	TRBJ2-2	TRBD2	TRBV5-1	CASSLARNLAGMDTGELFF	TGCGCCAGCAGCTTGGCGAGAAATCTAGCGGGAATGGACACCGGGGAGCTGTTTTTT
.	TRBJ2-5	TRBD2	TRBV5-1	CASSLSGGGAGETQYF	TGCGCCAGCAGCTTGAGTGGCGGGGGGGCCGGGGAGACCCAGTACTTC
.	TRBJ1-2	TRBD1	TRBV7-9	CASSYGDRANYGYTF	TGTGCCAGCAGCTACGGGGACAGAGCTAACTATGGCTACACCTTC
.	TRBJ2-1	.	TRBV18	CASSPGPRIAESSYNEQFF	TGTGCCAGCTCACCAGGCCCGAGGATAGCGGAAAGCTCCTACAATGAGCAGTTCTTC
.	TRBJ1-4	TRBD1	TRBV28	CASSRTSGTGEKLFF	TGTGCCAGCAGTCGAACCTCCGGGACAGGGGAAAAACTGTTTTTT
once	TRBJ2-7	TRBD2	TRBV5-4	CASTLGTSGSYEQYF	TGTGCCAGCACCTTAGGGACTAGCGGGTCCTACGAGCAGTACTTC
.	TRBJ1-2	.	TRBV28	CASENLRGGGYGYTF	TGTGCCAGCGAAAATTTGAGGGGAGGCGGCTATGGCTACACCTTC
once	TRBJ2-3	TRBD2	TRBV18	CASSLGASGDTDTQYF	TGTGCCAGCTCCCTGGGGGCTAGCGGGGACACAGATACGCAGTATTTT